The 20 T cell receptor beta chains given below trace back to one sample, sequenced in a study of blood T cell repertoires in COVID-19. The table came from immunoSEQ multiplex PCR; TCRdb's copy has only in-frame clones and leaves some out. The sample lists about 170,000 clones, around four fifths occurring once. Sequencing input: peripheral blood. The receptors originated from a middle-aged man who had recovered from COVID-19.

This clone appeared a few times. The CDR3 DNA reads as TGTGCTAGTGGTTTGGGCCCGGTATACACTGAAGCTTTCTTT. Amino acid sequence: CASGLGPVYTEAFF. The gene calls are TRBV12-5 and TRBJ1-1; D uncertain. The ends were cut back, 1 base at V and 3 bases at J, with 9 bases in the middle. Germline CDR1 reads LGHNT; CDR2 reads FRNRAP. This CDR3 is 14 amino acids long.

This sequence joins TRBV4-1 and TRBJ2-7; D not resolved. The germline V and J ends were trimmed by 1 base and 0 bases, with 10 bases remaining between them. The V gene's germline CDR1 is MGHRA and CDR2 YSYEKL. This CDR3 has 15 residues. CDR3 region: CASSQVETVSYEQYF. CDR3 DNA sequence: TGCGCCAGCAGCCAAGTTGAAACAGTCTCCTACGAGCAGTACTTC.

As to this clone: One end of the junction varies from germline; a read error may be responsible. The chain links TRBV27 to TRBJ2-7; TRBD2 matches 12 bases. The CDR3 consists of 12 residues. CDR1 is MNHEY, CDR2 SMNVEV, per germline (reference sequence). The CDR3 nucleotides read TGTGCCAGCAGACCGACTAGCGGGAGTCTGAACTTC. This encodes CASRPTSGSLNF.

This chain joins TRBV4-3 and TRBJ2-7; 9 nucleotides match TRBD1. CDR1 LGHNA and CDR2 YSLEER come from the germline V gene. The CDR3 covers 14 residues. After removal of 4 bases from V and 1 base from J, the junction contained 2 bases not matched to a gene. The CDR3 spells CASSLGQGSYEQYF. CDR3 in DNA: TGCGCCAGCAGCCTGGGACAGGGTTCCTACGAGCAGTACTTC.

The chain links TRBV3-1 (or the pseudogene TRBV3-2) to TRBJ2-5; 12 bases agree with TRBD2. The ends lost 2 bases at V and 5 bases at J; junction bases unmatched: 3. This CDR3 contains 15 residues. Germline V gives CDR1 LGHDT, CDR2 YNNKEL (reference sequence). CDR3 amino acids: CASSQLAGGPETQYF. The CDR3 coding sequence is TGTGCCAGCAGCCAACTAGCGGGGGGGCCGGAGACCCAGTACTTC.

The rearrangement links TRBV7-8 to TRBJ2-1; D unresolved. Germline values: CDR1 SGHVS, CDR2 FQNEAQ. With 5 bases removed from V and 6 bases from J, the gap between germline ends came to 8 bases. The CDR3 loop spans 12 amino acids. The CDR3 sequence is CASSRWPNEQFF. In nucleotides, the CDR3 is TGTGCCAGCAGCCGCTGGCCCAATGAGCAGTTCTTC.

The CDR3, as DNA: TGTGCCAGTAGTATTACGGGGAGTTGGACTGAAGCTTTCTTT. Amino acid sequence: CASSITGSWTEAFF. This chain uses TRBV19 with TRBJ1-1; D not certain. CDR3 length equals 14 residues. Trimming shortened V by 3 bases and J by 5 bases, and 13 bases separated the two germline ends. Looked up from germline, CDR1 is LNHDA and CDR2 is SQIVND (reference sequence).

The V and J genes are TRBV5-1 and TRBJ2-3, with TRBD2 matching 7 bases. The CDR3 length is 12 residues. CDR1 and CDR2 from the germline V gene are SGHRS and YFSETQ. After removal of 4 bases from V and 6 bases from J, the junction contained 2 bases not matched to a gene. CDR3 sequence: CASSREEDTQYF. The DNA of the CDR3 is TGCGCCAGCAGCCGGGAGGAGGATACGCAGTATTTT. The full variable domain, its missing parts supplied by reference TRBV5-1 and TRBJ2-3, is KAGVTQTPRYLIKTRGQQVTLSCSPISGHRSVSWYQQTPGQGLQFLFEYFSETQRNKGNFPGRFSGRQFSNSRSEMNVSTLELGDSALYLCASSREEDTQYFGPGTRLTVL.

The rearrangement links TRBV7-3 to TRBJ2-7, with D possibly TRBD2 on 5 matching bases. V was cut by 1 base and J by 1 base, with 14 bases left in between. The CDR3 runs to 16 residues. Germline CDR1 and CDR2: SGHTA and FQGTGA. This CDR3 reads CASSLRRTRWSYEQYF. CDR3 nucleotides: TGTGCCAGCAGCTTAAGGAGAACTAGGTGGTCCTACGAGCAGTACTTC.

CDR3 in amino acids: CASRLGLAGYEQYF. CDR3 in DNA: TGTGCCAGCAGGCTGGGACTAGCGGGGTACGAGCAGTACTTC. The chain has TRBV28 and TRBJ2-7; 13 bases are a match to TRBD2. CDR1 MDHEN and CDR2 SYDVKM come from the germline V gene. Trimming at V came to 6 bases and at J to 4 bases, leaving 3 bases not matched to a gene. CDR3 size: 14 residues.

This chain uses TRBV3-1 (or the pseudogene TRBV3-2) with TRBJ2-7; a possible D gene is TRBD2 (5 bases). V was shortened by 1 base and J by 3 bases, with 13 bases between the two germline ends. From germline, CDR1 is LGHDT and CDR2 YNNKEL (reference sequence). The CDR3 runs to 15 residues. CDR3 in amino acids: CASSQGTDSGYEQYF. In DNA, the CDR3 is TGTGCCAGCAGCCAAGGGACGGACTCAGGCTACGAGCAGTACTTC.

The chain joins TRBV3-1 (or the pseudogene TRBV3-2) to TRBJ2-1; 8 bases match TRBD2. Per germline, CDR1 LGHDT and CDR2 YNNKEL (reference sequence). CDR3 size: 15 residues. The ends lost 2 bases at V and 8 bases at J; junction bases unmatched: 8. The CDR3 coding sequence is TGTGCCAGCAGCCAAATCCGGACTAGCCGCGATGAGCAGTTCTTC. Residues: CASSQIRTSRDEQFF.

The gene calls are TRBV10-3 and TRBJ1-5, with 8 bases matching TRBD1. V lost 5 bases to trimming and J lost 2 bases; unmatched junction nucleotides: 2. Germline V gene data show CDR1 as ENHRY and CDR2 as SYGVKD. The CDR3 loop spans 14 amino acids. Here the CDR3 reads CAISSGQGNQPQHF. DNA of the CDR3: TGTGCCATCAGTTCGGGACAGGGCAATCAGCCCCAGCATTTT.

This chain connects TRBV19 to TRBJ2-7; TRBD2 agrees at 7 bases. V dropped 5 bases and J dropped 3; count of bases not matched to a gene: 10. The CDR3 spans 15 residues. The germline V gene encodes CDR1 LNHDA and CDR2 SQIVND (reference sequence). Written as DNA, the CDR3 is TGTGCCAGTAGTCTCAGGACACGGGGGGTCTACGAGCAGTACTTC. It is translated as CASSLRTRGVYEQYF.

This chain links TRBV5-4 with TRBJ2-7; 7 bases line up with TRBD2. The germline gives CDR1 SGHNT, CDR2 YYREEE (reference sequence). Germline trimming cut 0 bases from V and 6 bases from J; bases unmatched to any gene: 0. There are 12 residues in the CDR3. CDR3 nucleotide sequence: TGTGCCAGCAGCTTGGCGGGGGGCGAGCAGTACTTC. Translation gives CASSLAGGEQYF.

The chain uses TRBV5-1 and TRBJ1-3; D is possibly TRBD1 (6 bases). The CDR3 loop spans 16 amino acids. Germline V gene lookup returns CDR1 SGHRS and CDR2 YFSETQ. V was clipped by 1 base and J by 3 bases, with 14 bases between them. CDR3 sequence (DNA): TGCGCCAGCAGCTTGACAGGGACACTTGGTGGAAACACCATATATTTT. It is translated as CASSLTGTLGGNTIYF.

The chain couples TRBV6-5 to TRBJ2-7; 10 nucleotides line up with TRBD1. Looked up from germline, CDR1 is MNHEY and CDR2 is SVGAGI. The CDR3 runs 14 residues. The trim removed 6 bases at V and 4 bases at J, leaving 6 bases unmatched. In DNA, the CDR3 is TGTGCCAGCAGATTCCGGGACAGGGGATACGAGCAGTACTTC. It encodes CASRFRDRGYEQYF.

As DNA, the CDR3 is TGTGCCTGGAGTCCCCCACTTATGAGGTCTGGAAACACCATATATTTT. It is translated as CAWSPPLMRSGNTIYF. The chain couples TRBV30 to TRBJ1-3; D gene unclear. The CDR3 length is 16 residues. Germline values: CDR1 GTSNPN, CDR2 SVGIG (reference sequence). The germline V and J ends were trimmed by 2 bases and 1 base, with 15 bases remaining between them. The full variable domain, completed using reference TRBV30 and TRBJ1-3, is SQTIHQWPATLVQPVGSPLSLECTVEGTSNPNLYWYRQAAGRGLQLLFYSVGIGQISSEVPQNLSASRPQDRQFILSSKKLLLSDSGFYLCAWSPPLMRSGNTIYFGEGSWLTVV.

V usage is TRBV7-8 and J usage is TRBJ2-7; D is unclear. Looked up from germline, CDR1 is SGHVS and CDR2 is FQNEAQ. The CDR3 loop spans 13 amino acids. V was cut by 1 base and J by 5 bases, with 9 bases left in between. The CDR3 here is CASSLDYSDEQYF. CDR3 DNA: TGTGCCAGCAGCTTAGATTATTCGGACGAGCAGTACTTC.

J is TRBJ2-1 and V is TRBV11-3, with a possible D match to TRBD1 (6 bases). CDR1 and CDR2 from the germline V gene are SGHNT and YENEEA. The CDR3 is 15 residues long. V was shortened by 1 base and J by 8 bases, with 15 bases between the two germline ends. CDR3 nucleotides: TGTGCCAGCAGCTTAGGTAACACAGGGTTTGATGAGCAGTTCTTC. Protein sequence: CASSLGNTGFDEQFF. The variable domain in full, with the rest retrieved from reference TRBV11-3 and TRBJ2-1, is EAGVVQSPRYKIIEKKQPVAFWCNPISGHNTLYWYLQNLGQGPELLIRYENEEAVDDSQLPKDRFSAERLKGVDSTLKIQPAELGDSAVYLCASSLGNTGFDEQFFGPGTRLTVL.